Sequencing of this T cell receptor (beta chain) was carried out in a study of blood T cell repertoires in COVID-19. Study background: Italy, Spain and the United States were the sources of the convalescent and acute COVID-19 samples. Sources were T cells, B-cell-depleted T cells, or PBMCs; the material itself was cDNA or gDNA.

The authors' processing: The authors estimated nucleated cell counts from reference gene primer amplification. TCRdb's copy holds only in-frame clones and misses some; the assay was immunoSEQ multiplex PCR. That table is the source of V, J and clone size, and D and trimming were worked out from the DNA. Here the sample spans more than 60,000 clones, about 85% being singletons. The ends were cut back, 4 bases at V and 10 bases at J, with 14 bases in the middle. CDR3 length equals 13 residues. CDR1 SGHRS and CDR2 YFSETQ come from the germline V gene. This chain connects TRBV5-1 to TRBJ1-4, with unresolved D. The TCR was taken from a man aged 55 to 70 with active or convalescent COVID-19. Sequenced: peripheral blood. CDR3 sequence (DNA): TGCGCCAGCAGCCGAGAGGGAGGTGCAAAACTGTTTTTT. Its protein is CASSREGGAKLFF.